The 25 T cell receptor beta chains listed next were all sequenced from one sample in a study of T cell clonality in common variable immunodeficiency. TCRdb's table, derived via immunoSEQ multiplex PCR, lists solely in-frame clones and lacks some. The sample has around 81,000 clones, none seen only once. The sample consisted of peripheral blood mononuclear cells. These receptors were taken from a person aged 18 to 70 in good health.

This clone was observed at least ten times. Read sequence stops 3 residues before the CDR3 end, and the germline J gene provides the missing end. This rearrangement joins TRBV4-2 to TRBJ2-6, with D perhaps matching TRBD1 (7 bases). CDR1 and CDR2 from the germline V gene are LGHNA and YNFKEQ. The CDR3 is made up of 18 amino acids. V lost 4 bases and J lost 0, with 16 bases in between. The part of the CDR3 DNA that was read is TGTGCCAGCAGCCCGACGGCGGGACAGTTCTCTGGGGCCAACGTC. As protein: CASSPTAGQFSGANV. The full-length CDR3 reads as CASSPTAGQFSGANVLTF.

This clone was seen repeatedly, ten times or more. The read is 3 residues too short to cover the CDR3 end, so that end is filled in from the germline J gene. The chain employs TRBV10-1 and TRBJ2-1, with 10 bases that match TRBD2. Trimming cost V 6 bases and J 6 bases; bases outside gene matches: 5. CDR1 is WNHNN, CDR2 SYGVQD, per germline (reference sequence). The CDR3 has 14 residues. The CDR3 here is CASSTSGDVNEQFF. Partial CDR3 DNA: TGCGCCAGCAGCACTAGCGGGGACGTCAATGAG.

In its sample, this clone was seen many times. The CDR3 end is not reached by the read, which stops 3 residues before it; the germline J gene fills it in. This chain uses TRBV6-2 or TRBV6-3 with TRBJ2-7; TRBD2 agrees at 13 bases. CDR3 size: 16 residues. V shed 6 bases and J 2 bases; nucleotides not matched to a gene: 7. The V gene's germline CDR1 is MNHEY and CDR2 SVGEGT. The part of the CDR3 DNA that was read is TGTGCCAGCAGACCGGGACTAGCGGGATTTGCCTACGAG. Its protein product is CASRPGLAGFAYE. In full, the CDR3 is CASRPGLAGFAYEQYF.

Ten or more counts support this clone. A junction boundary mismatches the germline segment, possibly from a read error. The CDR3 is cut off 3 residues early in the read; its end comes from the germline J gene. This rearrangement joins TRBV4-2 to TRBJ2-5, with no clear D. This CDR3 contains 15 residues. CDR1 is LGHNA, CDR2 YNFKEQ, per germline. The CDR3 loop is CASSQDLVVGETQYF. Incomplete CDR3 DNA: TGCGCCAGCAGCCAAGATCTAGTTGTAGGAGAGACC.

This clone was seen many times. Coverage ceases 3 residues before the CDR3 finishes, and the germline J gene fills in the end. The chain is built from TRBV20-1 and TRBJ2-1, with 13 nucleotides matching TRBD2. CDR3 length: 15 amino acids. V lost 3 bases to trimming and J lost 7 bases; unmatched junction nucleotides: 6. Germline V CDR1 and CDR2: DFQATT, SNEGSKA (reference sequence). CDR3 sequence: CSARAGTSGKNEQFF. Incomplete CDR3 DNA: TGCAGTGCTAGGGCCGGGACTAGCGGGAAAAATGAG.

This clone appeared many times. The sequenced fragment ends 3 residues before the CDR3 boundary, so the rest is inferred from the germline J gene. This chain uses TRBV5-1 with TRBJ2-4; the D call may be TRBD1 or TRBD2 (6 bases each). The CDR3 has 17 residues. The germline V gene has CDR1 SGHRS and CDR2 YFSETQ. Trimming cost V 4 bases and J 8 bases, with 25 bases left between them. CDR3 bases read: TGCGCCAGCAGCGGAGGGGGAACTTTCCCATTAGGGGACATT. Amino acid sequence: CASSGGGTFPLGDI. The whole CDR3 sequence is CASSGGGTFPLGDIQYF. Full variable domain (outside the CDR3, taken from reference TRBV5-1 and TRBJ2-4): KAGVTQTPRYLIKTRGQQVTLSCSPISGHRSVSWYQQTPGQGLQFLFEYFSETQRNKGNFPGRFSGRQFSNSRSEMNVSTLELGDSALYLCASSGGGTFPLGDIQYFGAGTRLSVL.

This clone was observed many times. The germline gene is not matched at one end of the junction; a read error may be the cause. The CDR3 end falls 3 residues outside the read, so it is completed with the germline J gene. This chain joins TRBV4-2 and TRBJ2-7; 8 nucleotides align to TRBD1. CDR3 length: 16 amino acids. The germline CDR1 and CDR2 sequences are LGHNA and YNFKEQ. CDR3 DNA (partial): TGCGCCAGCAGCCAAGCCCGGACAGGGTCCCCCTACGAG. Translated: CASSQARTGSPYE. The entire CDR3 is CASSQARTGSPYEQYF.

This clone appeared many times. The DNA ends 3 residues before the CDR3 does, and the rest of the CDR3 is filled in from the germline J gene. The chain recombines TRBV10-3 with TRBJ1-4; no firm D call. CDR3 length equals 14 residues. Germline CDR1 reads ENHRY; CDR2 reads SYGVKD. V lost 3 bases and J 3 bases, leaving 8 bases between the germline ends. CDR3 bases read: TGTGCCATCAGTGACGTCGTCTCTAATGAAAAA. This encodes CAISDVVSNEK. The whole CDR3 sequence reads CAISDVVSNEKLFF.

This clone was observed at least ten times. The germline gene is not matched at one end of the junction; a read error may be the cause. The read ends 3 residues shy of where the CDR3 ends; the end is completed using the germline J gene. The chain uses TRBV5-4 and TRBJ2-7; D gene uncertain. Germline assignment: CDR1 SGHNT and CDR2 YYREEE (reference sequence). This CDR3 has 14 amino acids. Incomplete CDR3 DNA: TGTGCCAGCAGCCGTCCGGGTACATCCTCCGAG. As protein: CASSRPGTSSE. The entire CDR3 sequence reads CASSRPGTSSEQYF.

This clone occurred many times. Sequencing ends 3 residues short of the CDR3 end; the germline J gene provides the rest. The J gene is TRBJ1-2, the V gene TRBV5-1; 8 positions agree with TRBD1. This CDR3 spans 14 amino acids. Trimming took 4 bases from V and 2 from J; bases not matched to a gene: 4. From germline, CDR1 is SGHRS and CDR2 YFSETQ. The part of the CDR3 DNA that was read is TGCGCCAGCAGCCCGCGACAGGGGAACTATGGC. Its protein product is CASSPRQGNYG. The whole CDR3 sequence reads CASSPRQGNYGYTF. Together with reference TRBV5-1 and TRBJ1-2, the CDR3 gives the full variable domain: KAGVTQTPRYLIKTRGQQVTLSCSPISGHRSVSWYQQTPGQGLQFLFEYFSETQRNKGNFPGRFSGRQFSNSRSEMNVSTLELGDSALYLCASSPRQGNYGYTFGSGTRLTVV.

The table lists this clone with many counts. Incomplete CDR3 DNA: TGCAGCGTTGAAGGGAAGTGGCAGGGAGTTCCCTTTAGCAATCAGCCC. This gives the protein CSVEGKWQGVPFSNQP. The entire CDR3 protein is CSVEGKWQGVPFSNQPQHF. This rearrangement joins TRBV29-1 to TRBJ1-5, with D tentatively TRBD1 (5 bases). The sequence runs out 3 residues before the end of the CDR3; the remainder is reconstructed from the germline J gene. Trimming shortened V by 1 base and J by 0 bases, and 22 bases separated the two germline ends. The CDR3 is 19 amino acids. Germline V gene data show CDR1 as SQVTM and CDR2 as ANQGSEA.

This clone was counted ten times or more. The DNA ends 3 residues before the CDR3 does, and the rest of the CDR3 is filled in from the germline J gene. The chain has TRBV20-1 and TRBJ1-2; 7 bases map to TRBD1. The trim removed 3 bases at V and 2 bases at J, leaving 3 bases unmatched. CDR3 length equals 13 residues. CDR1 DFQATT and CDR2 SNEGSKA come from the germline V gene (reference sequence). CDR3 protein: CSARGTVNYGYTF. Incomplete CDR3 DNA: TGCAGTGCTAGGGGGACAGTGAACTATGGC.

There are many counts of this clone. With the read ending 3 residues before the CDR3 end, the germline J gene is used to fill in that end. This sample also contains other DNA sequences that code for the same CDR3. This chain joins TRBV19 and TRBJ2-2; D is unclear. V lost 1 base to trimming and J lost 5 bases, with 5 bases between them. CDR1 is LNHDA, CDR2 SQIVND, per germline (reference sequence). CDR3 length equals 13 residues. This CDR3 reads CASSIGGTGELFF. CDR3 DNA, as far as it was read: TGTGCCAGTAGTATAGGCGGTACCGGGGAG. Full variable domain (missing parts from reference TRBV19 and TRBJ2-2): DGGITQSPKYLFRKEGQNVTLSCEQNLNHDAMYWYRQDPGQGLRLIYYSQIVNDFQKGDIAEGYSVSREKKESFPLTVTSAQKNPTAFYLCASSIGGTGELFFGEGSRLTVL.

This clone was found many times. The missing CDR3 end, 3 residues past where the read stops, is filled in from the germline J gene. The chain couples TRBV7-2 to TRBJ2-5, with 7 bases lining up with TRBD2. Germline assignment: CDR1 SGHTA and CDR2 FQGNSA. V was pared by 1 base and J by 5 bases, with 4 bases of the junction left unmatched. CDR3 length: 14 amino acids. The CDR3 DNA, read in part, is TGTGCCAGCAGCTTAGGGGCGGGAGAGGAGACC. It translates to CASSLGAGEET. The complete CDR3 sequence is CASSLGAGEETQYF.

This clone was counted at least ten times. With the read ending 3 residues before the CDR3 end, the germline J gene is used to fill in that end. This rearrangement joins TRBV5-1 to TRBJ1-3, with no clear D. V lost 4 bases and J 1 base, leaving 15 bases between the germline ends. Germline CDR1 SGHRS, CDR2 YFSETQ. This CDR3 has 16 residues. CDR3 sequence: CASSRLPSNSGNTIYF. CDR3 DNA, as far as it was read: TGCGCCAGCAGCCGGTTACCTAGTAATTCTGGAAACACC.

This clone was seen repeatedly, ten times or more. The read is 3 residues too short to cover the CDR3 end, so that end is filled in from the germline J gene. The chain combines TRBV18 with TRBJ2-3; 7 nucleotides match TRBD2. CDR3 length: 17 residues. V gave up 1 base and J gave up 7 bases; unmatched junction bases: 14. Germline V gene sequence: CDR1 KGHSH, CDR2 LQKENI. The sequenced part of the CDR3 DNA is TGTGCCAGCTCACCACTCCCCGGGCTAGCGGACCAATATACG. Its translation is CASSPLPGLADQYT. The CDR3 as a whole reads CASSPLPGLADQYTQYF.

At least ten counts were recorded for this clone. One end of the junction fails to match germline, which may point to a read error. Sequencing ends 3 residues short of the CDR3 end; the germline J gene provides the rest. The chain employs TRBV4-2 and TRBJ2-7; 12 nucleotides match TRBD1. Germline lookup yields CDR1 LGHNA and CDR2 YNFKEQ. The CDR3 spans 15 residues. CDR3 in amino acids: CASSPGTGGPYEQYF. CDR3 bases read: TGCGCCAGCAGCCCAGGGACAGGGGGCCCCTACGAG.

This clone has at least ten counts. The CDR3 end lies 3 residues beyond the end of the read and is filled in from the germline J gene. The J gene is TRBJ1-2, the V gene TRBV27; 7 bases are shared with TRBD1. This CDR3 is built from 14 residues. Germline assignment: CDR1 MNHEY and CDR2 SMNVEV (reference sequence). V shed 5 bases and J 5 bases; nucleotides not matched to a gene: 8. The CDR3: CASSAGGQTYGYTF. The DNA read from the CDR3 is TGTGCCAGCAGTGCAGGGGGACAGACTTATGGC.

This clone appeared many times. The CDR3 goes on 3 residues after the read ends, and that part is filled in from the germline J gene. The chain recombines TRBV3-1 (or the pseudogene TRBV3-2) with TRBJ2-7; tentative D call: TRBD2 (5 bases). Trimming cost V 0 bases and J 3 bases, with 12 bases left between them. CDR1 and CDR2 (germline): LGHDT, YNNKEL (reference sequence). This CDR3 is built from 15 residues. The CDR3 reads CASSQDTSGVYEQYF. CDR3 DNA, as far as it was read: TGTGCCAGCAGCCAAGATACCAGCGGCGTCTACGAG.

In its sample, this clone was seen many times. The read is 3 residues too short to cover the CDR3 end, so that end is filled in from the germline J gene. The chain has TRBV10-3 and TRBJ2-1, with 9 bases fitting TRBD1. The V and J ends lost 6 bases and 4 bases, in that order; junction bases with no gene match: 4. The CDR3 is made up of 14 amino acids. The germline V gene has CDR1 ENHRY and CDR2 SYGVKD. The CDR3 bases that were read are TGTGCCATCAGCCGACAGGGGGGATACAATGAG. Encoded protein: CAISRQGGYNE. In full, the CDR3 is CAISRQGGYNEQFF.

This clone was observed at least ten times. The read terminates 3 residues before the CDR3 end, so the remaining end is supplied by the germline J gene. V and J are TRBV19 and TRBJ2-3, with TRBD2 as a possible D gene (6 bases). Germline V gene data show CDR1 as LNHDA and CDR2 as SQIVND (reference sequence). The CDR3 is 12 residues long. V lost 7 bases, J lost 4 bases, and 9 bases lay in between. The CDR3 region is CASNTSPDTQYF. The DNA read from the CDR3 is TGTGCCAGTAATACTAGCCCAGATACG. The whole variable domain, remainder taken from reference TRBV19 and TRBJ2-3, is DGGITQSPKYLFRKEGQNVTLSCEQNLNHDAMYWYRQDPGQGLRLIYYSQIVNDFQKGDIAEGYSVSREKKESFPLTVTSAQKNPTAFYLCASNTSPDTQYFGPGTRLTVL.

Ten or more counts support this clone. The read ends 3 residues shy of where the CDR3 ends; the end is completed using the germline J gene. The chain combines TRBV4-1 with TRBJ1-1, with D perhaps TRBD1 (5 bases). The germline CDR1 and CDR2 sequences are MGHRA and YSYEKL. The CDR3 is 15 residues long. Trimming took off 3 bases at V and 6 bases at J, with 17 bases between the two ends. CDR3 DNA (partial): TGCGCCAGCAGCCACCCCACCCACAGGTTGGCTGAA. This sequence encodes CASSHPTHRLAE. From start to end, the CDR3 is CASSHPTHRLAEAFF.

This clone was seen ten or more times. Read data end 3 residues before the CDR3 end; the end is taken from the germline J gene. V is TRBV12-5 and J is TRBJ1-5; TRBD1 aligns across 11 bases. There are 17 residues in the CDR3. Germline V gene lookup returns CDR1 LGHNT and CDR2 FRNRAP. V trimming: 6 bases; J trimming: 0 bases; junction bases outside the gene matches: 7. The sequenced part of the CDR3 DNA is TGTGCTAGTGGCCCGGGACAGGGGGTGAATAGCAATCAGCCC. It yields the protein CASGPGQGVNSNQP. The whole CDR3 sequence reads CASGPGQGVNSNQPQHF. Full variable domain (outside the CDR3, taken from reference TRBV12-5 and TRBJ1-5): DARVTQTPRHKVTEMGQEVTMRCQPILGHNTVFWYRQTMMQGLELLAYFRNRAPLDDSGMPKDRFSAEMPDATLATLKIQPSEPRDSAVYFCASGPGQGVNSNQPQHFGDGTRLSIL.

This clone showed up many times. The CDR3 end lies 3 residues beyond the end of the read and is filled in from the germline J gene. J is TRBJ2-1 and V is TRBV30, with 10 bases lining up with TRBD2. Germline loops: CDR1 GTSNPN, CDR2 SVGIG (reference sequence). The V and J ends lost 0 bases and 7 bases, in that order; junction bases with no gene match: 3. This CDR3 has 14 amino acids. The sequenced part of the CDR3 DNA is TGTGCCTGGAGTGTACTAGCGGGGAGGAATGAG. This codes for CAWSVLAGRNE. The full CDR3 protein is CAWSVLAGRNEQFF.

This clone was counted at least ten times. The CDR3 end lies 3 residues beyond the end of the read and is filled in from the germline J gene. V gene TRBV11-1 combines with J gene TRBJ1-6; 8 bases align to TRBD1. This CDR3 contains 14 residues. V lost 5 bases and J lost 10; bases outside the gene matches: 7. The germline CDR1 and CDR2 sequences are SGHAT and FQDESV (reference sequence). Here the CDR3 reads CASSSRGRRSPLHF. Incomplete CDR3 DNA: TGTGCCAGCAGCAGCAGGGGGCGGCGGTCACCC.